This is a list of T cell receptor beta chains from one sample in a study of CXCR3-negative and CXCR3-positive naive CD8 T cells. TCRdb reanalyzed the 5' RACE reads and collapses them to one entry per CDR3 protein, without DNA. The sample includes roughly 130,000 distinct CDR3 sequences. Input material: naive CXCR3+ CD8+ T cells from blood. These receptors all stem from a human donor in good health. Some clones in this sample may be carry-over from other donors' samples. Both conserved end residues are part of each CDR3.

j_call v_call cdr3_aa
TRBJ2-7 TRBV4-1 CASSQVMVAYEQYF
TRBJ2-1 TRBV7-2 CASSLTSGAHNEQFF
TRBJ2-1 TRBV5-6 CASSLVQSYNEQFF
TRBJ1-5 TRBV27 CASSWAANQPQHF
TRBJ2-1 TRBV5-1 CASSLRDRDFDEQFF
TRBJ1-1 TRBV29-1 CSVESIWAGPEEAFF
TRBJ1-5 TRBV6-2/TRBV6-3 CASSYWENQPQHF
TRBJ2-1 TRBV7-3 CASSLTIRSEQFF
TRBJ2-7 TRBV10-3 CAISESLSYEQYF
TRBJ2-7 TRBV29-1 CSVVNHYEQYF
TRBJ1-1 TRBV12-3/TRBV12-4 CASSFQKNNEAFF